This T cell receptor (beta chain) was documented in a study of control samples from healthy donors and cancer patients. Repertoires were generated with immunoSEQ multiplex PCR, while TCRdb's copy carries only in-frame clones and drops some. This sample has a few hundred thousand clones, with about 93% found just once. V was cut by 5 bases and J by 6 bases, with 16 bases left in between. The length of the CDR3 is 14 residues. The V gene's germline CDR1 is LNHDA and CDR2 SQIVND (reference sequence). This chain connects TRBV19 to TRBJ1-1; unclear D gene. The source is a man aged 40-55 years with head and neck cancer. The sample taken for sequencing was PBMCs. CDR3 nucleotides: TGTGCCAGTAGTCCCGGCCCGAGGTGGGCTGAAGCTTTCTTT. This gives the protein CASSPGPRWAEAFF.